Listed here are 16 T cell receptor beta chains from one sample, sequenced in a study of PD-1 blockade in classical Hodgkin lymphoma (dated by TCRdb to between 2020 and 2021). The library was prepared using the immunoSEQ multiplex PCR assay. TCRdb's version of the immuneACCESS table is confined to in-frame rearrangements and falls short of the full clone set. An unresolved V gene accounts for under half of the shortfall where checked; the remainder is of unknown origin. In this sample the table shows 7,000 or so clones, 60% of which occur a single time. Clones ranked in the top ten supply 10% of the sample. The label giving this sample's time point can be read as: cycle 4 day 1 (C4D1), after about 6 weeks of nivolumab. Relapse after autologous stem cell transplantation had occurred in all trial patients, and cohorts A, B and C were distinguished by prior brentuximab vedotin exposure. CD8+ T cells were purified from thawed PBMCs by magnetic negative selection with a Miltenyi CD8+ T cell isolation kit.

Sequenced material: CD8+ T cells from blood, taken before the fourth cycle of nivolumab. Receptor source: a human donor with classical Hodgkin lymphoma.

This clone was detected only a few times. The V and J genes are TRBV9 and TRBJ1-4; D unclear. From germline, CDR1 is SGDLS and CDR2 YYNGEE. The CDR3 loop spans 13 amino acids. Between the trimmed V and J ends, which lost 0 bases and 7 bases, there was a span of 7 bases. The DNA for the CDR3 is TGTGCCAGCAGCGTAGCTACCGGTGAAAAACTGTTTTTT. This sequence encodes CASSVATGEKLFF.

This clone came up a few times. This sequence joins TRBV9 and TRBJ2-3; 10 positions agree with TRBD2. The V gene's germline CDR1 is SGDLS and CDR2 YYNGEE. J gave up 2 bases and V 0 bases, and 3 bases lay outside the gene matches. CDR3 length: 16 amino acids. The CDR3: CASSVELAGNTDTQYF. The CDR3 DNA is TGTGCCAGCAGCGTAGAACTAGCGGGAAACACAGATACGCAGTATTTT.

This clone occurred a few times. The V call is TRBV5-1, the J call TRBJ2-7; 11 positions match TRBD2. The CDR3 is 18 amino acids. The J segment lost 4 bases and the V segment lost 0 bases, leaving 12 bases of the junction unmatched. Germline CDR1 reads SGHRS; CDR2 reads YFSETQ. CDR3 coding DNA: TGCGCCAGCAGCTTGGCCCCTCTACTAGCGGGAGTATGTTACGAGCAGTACTTC. Translation gives CASSLAPLLAGVCYEQYF. The variable domain in full, with the rest retrieved from reference TRBV5-1 and TRBJ2-7, is KAGVTQTPRYLIKTRGQQVTLSCSPISGHRSVSWYQQTPGQGLQFLFEYFSETQRNKGNFPGRFSGRQFSNSRSEMNVSTLELGDSALYLCASSLAPLLAGVCYEQYFGPGTRLTVT.

The V and J genes are TRBV11-2 and TRBJ2-5; 7 bases agree with TRBD1. The CDR3 runs 14 residues. Per germline, CDR1 SGHAT and CDR2 FQNNGV. The V and J ends lost 3 bases and 5 bases, in that order; junction bases with no gene match: 6. CDR3 amino acids: CASSLTGMRETQYF. Here the CDR3 DNA reads TGTGCCAGCAGCTTGACAGGGATGCGGGAGACCCAGTACTTC.

In nucleotides, the CDR3 is TGTGCCAGCAGTTTTTTACAGGGACGCTACGAGCAGTACTTC. Amino acids: CASSFLQGRYEQYF. The gene calls are TRBV27 and TRBJ2-7, with D possibly being TRBD1 (6 bases). Germline CDR1 reads MNHEY; CDR2 reads SMNVEV (reference sequence). The V end lost 3 bases, the J end lost 3 bases, and 12 bases lay between the germline ends. The CDR3 consists of 14 residues.

The CDR3 DNA is TGCGCCAGCAGCTATATCCCAGAGACCAGCACAGATACGCAGTATTTT. Translation gives CASSYIPETSTDTQYF. V usage is TRBV4-1 and J usage is TRBJ2-3; D is undetermined. This CDR3 is built from 16 residues. Deletions cut 5 bases from V and 0 bases from J, with 15 bases between. Per the germline V gene, CDR1 is MGHRA and CDR2 is YSYEKL.

The CDR3, as DNA: TGTGCCAGCAGCAAGACGACTACGGGCGGCGAGCAGTACTTC. This encodes CASSKTTTGGEQYF. This chain connects TRBV11-2 to TRBJ2-7, with TRBD2 as a possible D gene (5 bases). V was pared by 5 bases and J by 6 bases, with 17 bases between. This CDR3 is 14 amino acids long. From germline, CDR1 is SGHAT and CDR2 FQNNGV.

By its share, this clone is medium-sized. The V gene is TRBV27, the J gene TRBJ1-5; TRBD1 aligns across 8 bases. The CDR3 is 15 amino acids. J was trimmed by 2 bases and V by 2 bases; bases with no gene match: 2. Germline-derived CDR1 and CDR2 are MNHEY and SMNVEV (reference sequence). CDR3 in DNA: TGTGCCAGCAGTTTAAAGACAGGGGGCAATCAGCCCCAGCATTTT. Residues: CASSLKTGGNQPQHF.

The chain carries TRBV4-2 and TRBJ2-1, with 11 bases identical to TRBD2. Germline V gene sequence: CDR1 LGHNA, CDR2 YNFKEQ. Trimming took 5 bases from V and 8 from J; bases not matched to a gene: 5. The CDR3 is 14 residues long. CDR3 DNA sequence: TGTGCCAGCAGCGACGGGACTAGCGGCGATGAGCAGTTCTTC. Translation gives CASSDGTSGDEQFF.

The chain couples TRBV7-6 to TRBJ2-1; 11 bases agree with TRBD2. CDR3 length equals 13 residues. The germline V gene encodes CDR1 SGHVS and CDR2 FNYEAQ. With 4 bases clipped from V and 8 bases from J, the junction kept 1 base outside the gene matches. The DNA for the CDR3 is TGTGCCAGCAGCTGGGGACTAGCGGATGAGCAGTTCTTC. As protein: CASSWGLADEQFF.

The rearrangement joins TRBV27 to TRBJ1-4, with D possibly being TRBD1 (6 bases). The ends were cut back, 5 bases at V and 7 bases at J, with 20 bases in the middle. The germline V gene encodes CDR1 MNHEY and CDR2 SMNVEV (reference sequence). The CDR3 sequence is 16 residues long. Here the CDR3 reads CASSPKTGRSGEKLFF. For the CDR3, the DNA is TGTGCCAGCAGTCCAAAAACAGGGCGGTCAGGTGAAAAACTGTTTTTT.

This clone is medium-sized in the sample. The V and J genes are TRBV4-1 and TRBJ2-1; no firm D call. V was clipped by 1 base and J by 9 bases, with 19 bases between them. The germline CDR1 and CDR2 sequences are MGHRA and YSYEKL. The CDR3 runs to 16 residues. The CDR3 is CASSQVVGEGLGEQFF. Written as DNA, the CDR3 is TGCGCCAGCAGCCAAGTGGTAGGTGAAGGATTGGGTGAGCAGTTCTTC.

This clone is judged medium-sized. The chain is built from TRBV29-1 and TRBJ1-2, with a weak D call TRBD1 (5 bases). The CDR3 is made up of 12 amino acids. CDR1 is SQVTM and CDR2 is ANQGSEA in the germline V gene. V was trimmed by 6 bases and J by 6 bases, leaving 14 bases between them. CDR3 coding DNA: TGCAGCGTCCGCGGGGGAGATCATGGCTACACCTTC. This encodes CSVRGGDHGYTF.

This rearrangement joins TRBV27 to TRBJ2-3; D is unclear. CDR3 length equals 13 residues. V was cut by 8 bases and J by 1 base, with 10 bases left in between. Germline V gene data show CDR1 as MNHEY and CDR2 as SMNVEV (reference sequence). In DNA, the CDR3 is TGTGCCAGCGCGCCACAGCGCACAGATACGCAGTATTTT. Translating gives CASAPQRTDTQYF.

This clone is labeled hyperexpanded. The chain joins TRBV4-2 to TRBJ2-7; 7 nucleotides line up with TRBD1. CDR1 is LGHNA, CDR2 YNFKEQ, per germline. The CDR3 sequence is 14 residues long. The J segment lost 5 bases and the V segment lost 4 bases, leaving 8 bases of the junction unmatched. CDR3 amino acids: CASSPAQGDHEQYF. In DNA, the CDR3 is TGTGCCAGCAGCCCGGCGCAGGGGGACCACGAGCAGTACTTC.

V and J are TRBV6-1 and TRBJ2-5, with 7 nucleotides matching TRBD1. The CDR3 has 15 amino acids. Per germline, CDR1 MNHNS and CDR2 SASEGT. Trimming cost V 3 bases and J 1 base; bases outside gene matches: 5. DNA for the CDR3: TGTGCCAGCAGTGACCCCGGGACAGCCCAAGAGACCCAGTACTTC. This gives the protein CASSDPGTAQETQYF.